Shown below are 14 T cell receptor beta chains from a single sample sequenced in a study of T cells in Graves' hyperthyroidism and ophthalmopathy. There were TCR beta CDR3 regions amplified from RNA transcripts. Initially, a first-round RT-PCR of the TCR CDR3 employed the HTBI primer set. MiXCR, run by TCRdb on the multiplex PCR reads, gives a single entry per CDR3 protein. There are under 350,000 distinct CDR3 sequences in the sample; roughly an eighth occur only once, and approximately 7.9% lies in the top ten. The sequencing input was blood. The receptors shown here come from a woman aged 40 to 50 with Graves' hyperthyroidism.

This clonotype has a count of ten or more. The chain recombines TRBV18 with TRBJ1-5; tentative D call: TRBD1 (6 bases). The V gene lost 3 bases and the J gene lost 4 bases, with 7 bases spanning the gap. Germline V CDR1 and CDR2: KGHSH, LQKENI. There are 13 residues in the CDR3. The DNA of the CDR3 is TGTGCCAGCTCACCTGACAGGAATCAGCCCCAGCATTTT. Translating gives CASSPDRNQPQHF.

This clonotype was picked up many times. Written as DNA, the CDR3 is TGCGCCAGCAGCTCCAGCGCCGGGAACACTGAAGCTTTCTTT. Amino acid sequence: CASSSSAGNTEAFF. The V and J genes are TRBV5-1 and TRBJ1-1; D remains unclear. The germline V and J ends were trimmed by 3 bases and 1 base, with 10 bases remaining between them. The CDR3 is 14 amino acids. Per germline, CDR1 SGHRS and CDR2 YFSETQ.

This clonotype was observed many times. The V gene is TRBV4-1, the J gene TRBJ1-2; D remains unclear. The CDR3 is made up of 15 amino acids. Trimming took off 0 bases at V and 0 bases at J, with 8 bases between the two ends. CDR1 and CDR2 from the germline V gene are MGHRA and YSYEKL. Written as DNA, the CDR3 is TGCGCCAGCAGCCAAGATTCGAGGGCTAACTATGGCTACACCTTC. This gives the protein CASSQDSRANYGYTF.

A remark on this clonotype: A clone one base away is much larger, so this may be a read error. The chain uses TRBV4-1 and TRBJ1-2; the match to TRBD1 covers 7 bases. V dropped 3 bases and J dropped 8; count of bases not matched to a gene: 15. The CDR3 covers 16 residues. Per the germline V gene, CDR1 is MGHRA and CDR2 is YSYEKL. Here the CDR3 reads CASSHESYRDSRGYTF. CDR3 coding DNA: TGCGCCAGCAGCCACGAATCCTACCGGGACAGTAGGGGCTACACCTTC.

Only a few counts were recorded for this clonotype. The chain links TRBV19 to TRBJ1-2, with a possible D match to TRBD1 (6 bases). The germline gives CDR1 LNHDA, CDR2 SQIVND (reference sequence). There are 14 residues in the CDR3. V was clipped by 3 bases and J by 4 bases, with 12 bases between them. This CDR3 is CASSISRGGYGYTF. DNA of the CDR3: TGTGCCAGTAGTATTAGCAGGGGAGGCTATGGCTACACCTTC.

The sample holds many counts of this clonotype. This chain joins TRBV11-2 and TRBJ1-1, with 8 bases that match TRBD1. The trim removed 1 base at V and 4 bases at J, leaving 5 bases unmatched. CDR1 SGHAT and CDR2 FQNNGV come from the germline V gene. The CDR3 is 15 amino acids. Here the CDR3 reads CASSLAGQGGTEAFF. CDR3 nucleotide sequence: TGTGCCAGCAGCTTAGCCGGACAGGGTGGCACTGAAGCTTTCTTT.

Of note for this clonotype: An end of the junction differs from the germline gene, which may be a read error. The chain couples TRBV2 to TRBJ1-2; tentative D call: TRBD1 (6 bases). In germline, CDR1 is SNHLY, CDR2 FYNNEI. The CDR3 sequence is 14 residues long. CDR3: CASSDDRFNYGHTF. The CDR3 bases are TGTGCCAGCAGTGATGACAGGTTTAACTATGGCCACACCTTC.

This clonotype was seen more than once but under ten times. This rearrangement joins TRBV20-1 to TRBJ2-7; 10 nucleotides align to TRBD2. The CDR3 runs to 14 residues. V was clipped by 5 bases and J by 5 bases; unmatched bases: 9. The germline CDR1 and CDR2 sequences are DFQATT and SNEGSKA (reference sequence). The CDR3 protein is CSAYSGRAGHEQYF. CDR3 DNA: TGCAGTGCTTACAGCGGGAGGGCCGGCCACGAGCAGTACTTC.

This clonotype has ten or more counts. This chain joins TRBV6-1 and TRBJ1-5, with D uncertain. Germline V gene lookup returns CDR1 MNHNS and CDR2 SASEGT. The CDR3 sequence is 15 residues long. The V and J ends lost 5 bases and 0 bases respectively, with 11 bases between them. This CDR3 is CASSYGRFSNQPQHF. The DNA of the CDR3 is TGTGCCAGCAGTTACGGCCGGTTTAGCAATCAGCCCCAGCATTTT.

This clonotype was seen many times. J is TRBJ1-4 and V is TRBV2; D gene unclear. V lost 6 bases, J lost 5 bases, and 10 bases lay in between. The germline V gene encodes CDR1 SNHLY and CDR2 FYNNEI. This CDR3 has 13 amino acids. CDR3 sequence: CASRSRPNEKLFF. DNA of the CDR3: TGTGCCAGCAGAAGCCGTCCAAATGAAAAACTGTTTTTT. The entire variable domain, with the rest obtained from reference TRBV2 and TRBJ1-4, is as follows: EPEVTQTPSHQVTQMGQEVILRCVPISNHLYFYWYRQILGQKVEFLVSFYNNEISEKSEIFDDQFSVERPDGSNFTLKIRSTKLEDSAMYFCASRSRPNEKLFFGSGTQLSVL.

As for this clonotype: A junction boundary mismatches the germline segment, possibly from a read error. CDR3 residues: CASSIGQGLGQPQHF. The CDR3 nucleotides are TGTGCCAGTAGCATAGGACAGGGTTTGGGTCAGCCCCAGCATTTT. The V call is TRBV19, the J call TRBJ1-5, with TRBD1 matching over 8 bases. In germline, CDR1 is LNHDA, CDR2 SQIVND (reference sequence). CDR3 length: 15 amino acids.

This clonotype was seen many times. The chain has TRBV7-2 and TRBJ2-3; 13 nucleotides agree with TRBD2. V lost 5 bases to trimming and J lost 8 bases; unmatched junction nucleotides: 10. The germline gives CDR1 SGHTA, CDR2 FQGNSA. The CDR3 loop spans 16 amino acids. The CDR3 loop reads CASSKGRTSGSPTQYF. The CDR3 nucleotides read TGTGCCAGCAGCAAAGGAAGGACTAGCGGGAGCCCTACGCAGTATTTT.

Here the CDR3 reads CASSLSASGRTYEQYF. Here the CDR3 DNA reads TGTGCCAGCAGTTTATCGGCTAGCGGGCGCACCTACGAGCAGTACTTC. This chain joins TRBV28 and TRBJ2-7; TRBD2 matches 8 bases. V lost 1 base and J lost 2; bases outside the gene matches: 7. In germline, CDR1 is MDHEN, CDR2 SYDVKM. This CDR3 has 16 residues.

The CDR3 DNA reads TGTGCCAGCAGTGCTGCGATAACCTACGAGCAGTACTTC. It encodes CASSAAITYEQYF. V gene TRBV6-2 or TRBV6-3 combines with J gene TRBJ2-7; D is unclear. Trimming pared 5 bases from V and 2 bases from J, leaving 10 bases between. CDR1 and CDR2 (germline): MNHEY, SVGEGT. CDR3 size: 13 residues.